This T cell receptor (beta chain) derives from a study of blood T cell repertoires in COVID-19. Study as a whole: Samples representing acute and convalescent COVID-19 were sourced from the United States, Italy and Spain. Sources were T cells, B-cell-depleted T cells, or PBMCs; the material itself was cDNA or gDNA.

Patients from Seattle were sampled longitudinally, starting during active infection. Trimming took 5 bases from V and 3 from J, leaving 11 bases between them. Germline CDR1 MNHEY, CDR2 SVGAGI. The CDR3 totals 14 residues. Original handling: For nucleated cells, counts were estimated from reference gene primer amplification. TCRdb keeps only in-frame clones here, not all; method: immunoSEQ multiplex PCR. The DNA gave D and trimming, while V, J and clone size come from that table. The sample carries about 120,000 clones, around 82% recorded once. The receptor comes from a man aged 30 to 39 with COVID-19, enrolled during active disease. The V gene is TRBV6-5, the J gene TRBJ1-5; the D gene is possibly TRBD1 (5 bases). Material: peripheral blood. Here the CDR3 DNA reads TGTGCCAGCAGTCTACAGGCCCTCAATCAGCCCCAGCATTTT. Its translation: CASSLQALNQPQHF.